The 21 T cell receptor beta chains listed next were all sequenced from one sample in a study of identical twins. TCRdb called the 5' RACE reads again in MiXCR, with one record for every CDR3 protein. The sample includes approximately 410,000 distinct CDR3 sequences, less than 20% of them seen just once. Sequencing was performed on naive T cells sorted from blood. The source is a man in his fifties or sixties in good health.

The chain recombines TRBV11-2 with TRBJ2-7, with 9 bases that match TRBD1. CDR1 and CDR2 (germline): SGHAT, FQNNGV. The ends lost 5 bases at V and 3 bases at J; junction bases unmatched: 11. The CDR3 covers 16 residues. The CDR3 is CASSPRPGQGIYEQYF. The CDR3 DNA reads as TGTGCCAGCAGCCCACGCCCGGGACAGGGTATCTACGAGCAGTACTTC.

V and J are TRBV5-1 and TRBJ2-3; a possible D gene is TRBD1 (6 bases). V shed 7 bases and J shed 2 bases, with 11 bases lying between them. The length of the CDR3 is 13 residues. Germline V gives CDR1 SGHRS, CDR2 YFSETQ. CDR3 amino acids: CASRTDSTDTQYF. Written as DNA, the CDR3 is TGCGCCAGCCGGACAGACTCCACAGATACGCAGTATTTT.

This clonotype showed up many times. This sequence joins TRBV5-1 and TRBJ1-1; D not certain. This CDR3 region has 13 residues. The V and J ends lost 0 bases and 7 bases respectively, with 10 bases between them. Germline CDR1 reads SGHRS; CDR2 reads YFSETQ. CDR3 sequence reads: CASSLDGEGEAFF. CDR3 nucleotide sequence: TGCGCCAGCAGCTTGGATGGGGAGGGTGAAGCTTTCTTT.

This clonotype occurred a few times. This chain uses TRBV20-1 with TRBJ2-1; D remains ambiguous. The CDR3 totals 17 residues. Germline V lookup: CDR1 DFQATT, CDR2 SNEGSKA (reference sequence). V gave up 0 bases and J gave up 6 bases, with 21 bases separating them. The CDR3 DNA reads TGCAGTGCTAGAGATCTGTCCCTCTTTTCCCCTTCCAATGAGCAGTTCTTC. This sequence encodes CSARDLSLFSPSNEQFF.

The V and J genes are TRBV20-1 and TRBJ2-1; possible D gene TRBD2, 6 bases. V lost 5 bases, J lost 6 bases, and 17 bases lay in between. Looked up from germline, CDR1 is DFQATT and CDR2 is SNEGSKA (reference sequence). The CDR3 has 14 amino acids. The CDR3 here is CSASPFGSVNEQFF. The CDR3, as DNA: TGCAGTGCTTCCCCCTTCGGGAGCGTCAATGAGCAGTTCTTC.

The V and J genes are TRBV5-5 and TRBJ1-4; D is ambiguous. The CDR3 has 17 amino acids. Germline CDR1 is SGHKS and CDR2 is YYEKEE (reference sequence). The germline V and J ends were trimmed by 2 bases and 3 bases, with 17 bases remaining between them. This CDR3 reads CASSFLSGEGANEKLFF. The CDR3 nucleotides are TGTGCCAGCAGCTTCCTTTCCGGGGAGGGCGCTAATGAAAAACTGTTTTTT.

V usage is TRBV6-2 or TRBV6-3 and J usage is TRBJ1-2; D is unresolved. Trimming pared 6 bases from V and 1 base from J, leaving 12 bases between. Germline V gives CDR1 MNHEY, CDR2 SVGEGT. This CDR3 is built from 14 residues. The CDR3, as DNA: TGTGCCAGCAGCTCCTCGGGATTTAACTATGGCTACACCTTC. This encodes CASSSSGFNYGYTF.

The chain has TRBV6-9 and TRBJ1-3; TRBD1 matches at 10 bases. The CDR3 is 18 residues long. The V and J ends lost 6 bases and 5 bases, in that order; junction bases with no gene match: 16. Germline loops: CDR1 MNHGY, CDR2 SVAAGI. The CDR3 nucleotides are TGTGCCAGCAGGACGAGGGACAGGGGATCGGAGGAGCGAAACACCATATATTTT. Protein: CASRTRDRGSEERNTIYF.

Ten or more counts support this clonotype. The genes are TRBV12-3 or TRBV12-4 and TRBJ2-3; TRBD1 matches 7 bases. With 7 bases clipped from V and 1 base from J, the junction kept 8 bases outside the gene matches. CDR3 size: 15 residues. Here the CDR3 DNA reads TGTGCCAGCACTCCTATTGGGACAGGCACAGATACGCAGTATTTT. Translation: CASTPIGTGTDTQYF.

This clonotype appeared a few times. The chain recombines TRBV6-2 or TRBV6-3 with TRBJ2-7, with D maybe TRBD2 (6 bases). V was cut by 6 bases and J by 5 bases, with 26 bases left in between. This CDR3 comprises 17 residues. Germline loops: CDR1 MNHEY, CDR2 SVGEGT. CDR3 nucleotides: TGTGCCAGCAGCTCCACGTACCGGAGGGGCGGAGGCCACGAGCAGTACTTC. Its translation: CASSSTYRRGGGHEQYF.

This clonotype was counted at least ten times. The chain uses TRBV7-2 and TRBJ1-6; no reliable D call. Germline CDR1 reads SGHTA; CDR2 reads FQGNSA. Trimming stripped 1 base from V and 10 bases from J, with 8 bases between. The CDR3 consists of 13 residues. CDR3 DNA sequence: TGTGCCAGCAGCTTAGAATTTGGGTCACCCCTCCACTTT. Translating gives CASSLEFGSPLHF.

The chain uses TRBV11-1 and TRBJ1-1, with D unclear. In germline, CDR1 is SGHAT, CDR2 FQDESV (reference sequence). The V end was cut by 2 bases, the J end by 6 bases, with 13 bases between. The CDR3 length is 14 residues. The CDR3 nucleotides read TGTGCCAGCAGCTTATCGGACGGGTGGGCTGAAGCTTTCTTT. Its translation: CASSLSDGWAEAFF.

A few counts support this clonotype. The chain couples TRBV7-2 to TRBJ2-3, with a tentative D call TRBD2 (6 bases). V was pared by 1 base and J by 0 bases, with 11 bases between. Germline CDR1 is SGHTA and CDR2 is FQGNSA. The CDR3 runs to 16 residues. The CDR3, as DNA: TGTGCCAGCAGCTTAGTTGGGGCGGGAAGCACAGATACGCAGTATTTT. It is translated as CASSLVGAGSTDTQYF.

This clonotype was counted between two and nine times. The CDR3 sequence is CASSSESQGTSNQPQHF. The CDR3 coding sequence is TGTGCCAGCAGCTCCGAGTCTCAGGGGACTAGCAATCAGCCCCAGCATTTT. The rearrangement uses TRBV6-2 or TRBV6-3 and TRBJ1-5, with D perhaps TRBD1 (6 bases). The ends were cut back, 6 bases at V and 0 bases at J, with 18 bases in the middle. The CDR3 runs 17 residues. Per the germline V gene, CDR1 is MNHEY and CDR2 is SVGEGT.

This clonotype was detected only a few times. J is TRBJ2-3 and V is TRBV4-3; no firm D call. The CDR3 is 16 amino acids. The ends were cut back, 4 bases at V and 4 bases at J, with 18 bases in the middle. CDR1 and CDR2 from the germline V gene are LGHNA and YSLEER. CDR3 sequence reads: CASSPSRPSVPDTQYF. In nucleotides, the CDR3 is TGCGCCAGCAGCCCTAGTCGGCCCAGCGTCCCAGATACGCAGTATTTT.

This clonotype was recorded at least ten times. The J gene is TRBJ2-1, the V gene TRBV18; D may be TRBD1 or TRBD2 (6 bases each). Germline V CDR1 and CDR2: KGHSH, LQKENI. The CDR3 is 18 amino acids. V dropped 0 bases and J dropped 0 bases, with 15 bases sitting between them. The DNA of the CDR3 is TGTGCCAGCTCACCACCGATCGGGGGCTGGAGCTCCTACAATGAGCAGTTCTTC. Protein sequence: CASSPPIGGWSSYNEQFF.

Ten or more counts support this clonotype. V and J are TRBV4-1 and TRBJ2-7; D perhaps matches TRBD1 (6 bases). Trimming removed 3 bases at V and 2 bases at J, with 14 bases between. This CDR3 comprises 15 residues. Per the germline V gene, CDR1 is MGHRA and CDR2 is YSYEKL. The CDR3 reads CASSQGQGNAYEQYF. The DNA for the CDR3 is TGCGCCAGCAGCCAGGGGCAGGGGAACGCCTACGAGCAGTACTTC.

The chain carries TRBV6-5 and TRBJ1-5, with 8 bases identical to TRBD1. Per the germline V gene, CDR1 is MNHEY and CDR2 is SVGAGI. This CDR3 is 17 amino acids long. Germline trimming cut 2 bases from V and 1 base from J; bases unmatched to any gene: 7. This CDR3 is CASSYVGRGHSNQPQHF. For the CDR3, the DNA is TGTGCCAGCAGTTACGTGGGCAGGGGGCACAGCAATCAGCCCCAGCATTTT.

There are many counts of this clonotype. The chain carries TRBV7-9 and TRBJ2-3; no clear D. V was clipped by 0 bases and J by 4 bases, with 8 bases between them. Germline assignment: CDR1 SEHNR and CDR2 FQNEAQ (reference sequence). The CDR3 sequence is 14 residues long. CDR3 sequence: CASSLALRADTQYF. The DNA of the CDR3 is TGTGCCAGCAGCTTAGCGCTAAGGGCAGATACGCAGTATTTT. The complete variable domain, with remaining parts taken from reference TRBV7-9 and TRBJ2-3, reads DTGVSQNPRHKITKRGQNVTFRCDPISEHNRLYWYRQTLGQGPEFLTYFQNEAQLEKSRLLSDRFSAERPKGSFSTLEIQRTEQGDSAMYLCASSLALRADTQYFGPGTRLTVL.

This clonotype was observed many times. The chain recombines TRBV5-1 with TRBJ2-5; D may be TRBD1 or TRBD2 (5 bases each). From germline, CDR1 is SGHRS and CDR2 YFSETQ. The CDR3 contains 15 residues. The V end was cut by 4 bases, the J end by 1 base, with 14 bases between. The CDR3 reads CASSPWNGAQETQYF. CDR3 coding DNA: TGCGCCAGCAGCCCGTGGAACGGGGCCCAAGAGACCCAGTACTTC.

This clonotype was seen only a few times. The chain joins TRBV20-1 to TRBJ2-7; TRBD2 matches 8 bases. This CDR3 comprises 14 residues. V was pared by 0 bases and J by 4 bases, with 5 bases of the junction left unmatched. Germline CDR1 reads DFQATT; CDR2 reads SNEGSKA (reference sequence). The CDR3 DNA is TGCAGTGCTAGAGACGGACTAGCAGCGTACGAGCAGTACTTC. It translates to CSARDGLAAYEQYF.